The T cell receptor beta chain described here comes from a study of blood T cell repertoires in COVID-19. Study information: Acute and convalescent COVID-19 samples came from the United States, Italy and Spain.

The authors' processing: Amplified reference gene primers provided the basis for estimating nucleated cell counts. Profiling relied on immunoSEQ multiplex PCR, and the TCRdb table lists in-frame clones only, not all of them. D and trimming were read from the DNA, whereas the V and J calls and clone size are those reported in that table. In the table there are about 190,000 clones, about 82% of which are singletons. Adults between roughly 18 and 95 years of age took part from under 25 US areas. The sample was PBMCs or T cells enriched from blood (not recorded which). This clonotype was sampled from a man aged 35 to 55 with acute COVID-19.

The CDR3 region is CASSWDSRHEQFF. The CDR3 DNA sequence: TGTGCCAGCTCATGGGACTCCCGCCATGAGCAGTTCTTC. This chain links TRBV5-6 with TRBJ2-1; TRBD2 is a possible D gene (6 bases). Per germline, CDR1 SGHDT and CDR2 YYEEEE. CDR3 length equals 13 residues. Between the trimmed V and J ends, which lost 7 bases and 8 bases, there was a span of 16 bases.